This T cell receptor (beta chain) was recovered during a study of T cell responses to AZD1222 COVID-19 vaccine. Libraries were prepared by immunoSEQ multiplex PCR; TCRdb keeps only in-frame clonotypes and omits some of them. The profile covers under 200,000 clones, with 90% to 95% appearing a single time and 1.3% taken by the ten largest. Combined were second doses at about 4 or about 12 weeks. Trimming stripped 4 bases from V and 2 bases from J, with 12 bases between. The CDR3 sequence is 16 residues long. Germline CDR1 LGHDT, CDR2 YNNKEL (reference sequence). Remarks on this clone: Its antigen is as yet unknown.

General observations from the study: Spike-specific TCR repertoires showed rising breadth and depth after two AZD1222 doses. Donors, mostly white British, included more females; clonal diversity was possibly underestimated. Close to half of spike-specific TCRs reportedly recognize unmutated variant regions.

The J gene is TRBJ1-6, the V gene TRBV3-1 (or the pseudogene TRBV3-2), with D maybe TRBD1 (6 bases). Sample: peripheral blood, taken 28 days after the second AZD1222 dose. The source of this sequence is an adult who received the AZD1222 COVID-19 vaccine. The CDR3 spells CASSPRAGAYNSPLHF. In nucleotides, the CDR3 is TGTGCCAGCAGCCCCCGTGCAGGGGCCTATAATTCACCCCTCCACTTT.